This T cell receptor beta chain was identified during a study of T cell repertoires in cytomegalovirus infection. CDR1 is SGHDT, CDR2 YYEEEE, per germline. This CDR3 contains 15 residues. With V trimmed by 1 base and J by 5 bases, 5 bases remained unmatched. Using its own MiXCR run on the reads, TCRdb lists one record per CDR3 protein. The sample gives roughly 500,000 distinct CDR3 sequences, around 35% of which show up once; roughly 15% is in the top ten. Concerning this clonotype itself: Antigen specificity is unknown.

This material consisted of cultured PBMCs, taken from culture after CMV antigen stimulation. V gene TRBV5-6 combines with J gene TRBJ2-1; TRBD1 aligns across 8 bases. The receptor comes from a human donor in good health (CMV status not recorded). Some clones in this sample may be carry-over from other donors' samples. The CDR3 DNA sequence: TGTGCCAGCAGCTTGAGACAGGGGATCCACAATGAGCAGTTCTTC. Protein product: CASSLRQGIHNEQFF.